Shown below are 18 T cell receptor beta chains from a single sample sequenced in a study of PD-L1 blockade in urothelial cancer. Clones were read by immunoSEQ multiplex PCR, and TCRdb kept only the in-frame ones, dropping some. The table includes more than 45,000 clones, about 80% detected once. The material was PBMCs, obtained around atezolizumab (anti-PD-L1) treatment. These receptors were obtained from an older man with urothelial cancer.

The chain joins TRBV28 to TRBJ1-3; D gene ambiguous. V was shortened by 8 bases and J by 4 bases, with 6 bases between the two germline ends. CDR1 MDHEN and CDR2 SYDVKM come from the germline V gene. This CDR3 contains 11 residues. This CDR3 is CASQAGNTIYF. DNA of the CDR3: TGTGCCAGCCAGGCCGGAAACACCATATATTTT.

V usage is TRBV4-2 and J usage is TRBJ1-3; D is uncertain. CDR3 length: 15 residues. The germline V and J ends were trimmed by 1 base and 1 base, with 8 bases remaining between them. The germline gives CDR1 LGHNA, CDR2 YNFKEQ. CDR3 DNA: TGTGCCAGCAGCCAAGTCGGTGATTCTGGAAACACCATATATTTT. Protein sequence: CASSQVGDSGNTIYF.

V is TRBV7-2 and J is TRBJ2-7; no clear D gene. Trimming removed 5 bases from V and 0 bases from J, with 5 bases in between. From germline, CDR1 is SGHTA and CDR2 FQGNSA. There are 12 residues in the CDR3. The CDR3 region is CASSLSSYEQYF. The DNA of the CDR3 is TGTGCCAGCAGCCTGAGCTCCTACGAGCAGTACTTC.

The chain carries TRBV11-2 and TRBJ2-1; TRBD2 matches at 8 bases. The V gene end was trimmed by 2 bases and the J gene end by 7 bases; junction bases not matched to a gene: 13. Germline CDR1 reads SGHAT; CDR2 reads FQNNGV. The CDR3 length is 17 residues. The CDR3 spells CASSLLGPGLGGNEQFF. In DNA form, the CDR3 reads TGTGCCAGCAGCTTACTAGGACCGGGACTAGGGGGGAATGAGCAGTTCTTC.

This clone turned up a few times. The V and J genes are TRBV10-3 and TRBJ2-1; 8 bases match TRBD2. The V segment lost 6 bases and the J segment 6 bases; nucleotides outside the gene matches: 4. There are 13 residues in the CDR3. Germline CDR1 and CDR2: ENHRY and SYGVKD. In nucleotides, the CDR3 is TGTGCCATCAGGGGACTAGGGGCCAATGAGCAGTTCTTC. Translating gives CAIRGLGANEQFF.

The chain couples TRBV7-2 to TRBJ2-2; D is ambiguous. This CDR3 has 12 amino acids. Germline loops: CDR1 SGHTA, CDR2 FQGNSA. The V gene lost 5 bases and the J gene lost 8 bases, with 9 bases spanning the gap. DNA for the CDR3: TGTGCCAGCAGCGACTTCATAGGGGAGCTGTTTTTT. Translating it yields CASSDFIGELFF.

The V gene is TRBV29-1, the J gene TRBJ2-4; D is uncertain. The V gene lost 7 bases and the J gene lost 15 bases, with 19 bases spanning the gap. The CDR3 covers 11 residues. Germline V gene data show CDR1 as SQVTM and CDR2 as ANQGSEA. The CDR3 DNA is TGCAGCGCTGTTTCGGAGAAAATAAGGTACTTC. This gives the protein CSAVSEKIRYF. The full variable domain, its missing parts supplied by reference TRBV29-1 and TRBJ2-4, is SAVISQKPSRDICQRGTSLTIQCQVDSQVTMMFWYRQQPGQSLTLIATANQGSEATYESGFVIDKFPISRPNLTFSTLTVSNMSPEDSSIYLCSAVSEKIRYFGAGTRLSVL.

This clone was seen a few times. This sequence joins TRBV7-2 and TRBJ2-1; 7 bases fit TRBD2. CDR3 length: 15 residues. Germline CDR1 reads SGHTA; CDR2 reads FQGNSA. V lost 3 bases and J lost 2; bases outside the gene matches: 4. CDR3 residues: CASSLSGETYNEQFF. In DNA form, the CDR3 reads TGTGCCAGCAGCTTGAGCGGGGAAACCTACAATGAGCAGTTCTTC.

The V call is TRBV5-1, the J call TRBJ1-5; TRBD1 matches 9 bases. CDR1 and CDR2 (germline): SGHRS, YFSETQ. The ends lost 0 bases at V and 7 bases at J; junction bases unmatched: 11. CDR3 length: 17 residues. The CDR3 nucleotides read TGCGCCAGCAGCTTGGGATCGGGACAGGGACTGGGACAGCCCCAGCATTTT. It encodes CASSLGSGQGLGQPQHF.

The chain has TRBV28 and TRBJ2-7; 11 nucleotides match TRBD1. The germline gives CDR1 MDHEN, CDR2 SYDVKM. This CDR3 has 13 residues. J lost 6 bases, V lost 6 bases, and 4 bases had no gene match. CDR3 sequence reads: CASSWGTGGEQYF. The CDR3 DNA follows: TGTGCCAGCAGCTGGGGGACAGGGGGCGAGCAGTACTTC.

This clone has only a few counts. The V and J genes are TRBV19 and TRBJ2-2; tentative D call: TRBD2 (6 bases). The germline CDR1 and CDR2 sequences are LNHDA and SQIVND (reference sequence). Trimming removed 3 bases at V and 5 bases at J, with 13 bases between. This CDR3 is built from 15 residues. The CDR3 sequence: CASSMTARGTGELFF. CDR3 nucleotides: TGTGCCAGTAGTATGACAGCGCGGGGAACCGGGGAGCTGTTTTTT.

The chain recombines TRBV19 with TRBJ1-1, with TRBD1 as a possible D gene (6 bases). This CDR3 region has 13 residues. The V end was cut by 6 bases, the J end by 1 base, with 9 bases between. Germline CDR1 is LNHDA and CDR2 is SQIVND (reference sequence). The CDR3 is CASRADRNTEAFF. The CDR3 nucleotides read TGTGCCAGTAGGGCGGACAGGAACACTGAAGCTTTCTTT.

This sequence joins TRBV7-9 and TRBJ2-1, with a possible D match to TRBD2 (7 bases). The CDR3 consists of 16 residues. V was trimmed by 5 bases and J by 10 bases, leaving 24 bases between them. CDR1 and CDR2 from the germline V gene are SEHNR and FQNEAQ (reference sequence). The CDR3, as DNA: TGTGCCAGCAGCGCCCGGGGGGCTAGCGGTGGGGGCGAGCAGTTCTTC. It encodes CASSARGASGGGEQFF.

This chain uses TRBV7-2 with TRBJ1-5; D gene uncertain. Germline CDR1 is SGHTA and CDR2 is FQGNSA. The CDR3 is 15 residues long. With 5 bases removed from V and 2 bases from J, the gap between germline ends came to 13 bases. The CDR3 is CASSLSAVRNQPQHF. CDR3 sequence (DNA): TGTGCCAGCAGCCTCTCGGCGGTGCGCAATCAGCCCCAGCATTTT.

The rearrangement uses TRBV28 and TRBJ1-5, with 9 bases fitting TRBD1. The CDR3 covers 16 residues. Germline CDR1 MDHEN, CDR2 SYDVKM. V lost 6 bases, J lost 2 bases, and 8 bases stayed unmatched. The CDR3 reads CASSLTGQGRNQPQHF. For the CDR3, the DNA is TGTGCCAGCAGCCTCACCGGACAGGGGCGCAATCAGCCCCAGCATTTT.

The J gene is TRBJ1-1, the V gene TRBV19, with TRBD1 matching over 10 bases. The CDR3 consists of 15 residues. V gave up 6 bases and J gave up 1 base; unmatched junction bases: 5. CDR1 and CDR2 (germline): LNHDA, SQIVND (reference sequence). CDR3 DNA: TGTGCCAGTAGGGGGACAGGGGTCGGGAACACTGAAGCTTTCTTT. It codes for CASRGTGVGNTEAFF.

The chain employs TRBV10-3 and TRBJ2-1; 7 bases are shared with TRBD1. Germline V gives CDR1 ENHRY, CDR2 SYGVKD. Unmatched junction bases numbered 14, after V lost 6 bases and J lost 6 bases. The length of the CDR3 is 16 residues. The CDR3 protein is CAIRGPTGLGPNEQFF. In DNA form, the CDR3 reads TGTGCCATCAGGGGGCCGACAGGGTTGGGTCCCAATGAGCAGTTCTTC.

Turning to this clone: Within the sample, other DNA sequences also encode this same CDR3. The V gene is TRBV7-9, the J gene TRBJ1-4; 7 bases agree with TRBD1. V trimming: 1 base; J trimming: 5 bases; junction bases outside the gene matches: 1. CDR3 length equals 14 residues. CDR1 is SEHNR and CDR2 is FQNEAQ in the germline V gene (reference sequence). The CDR3 sequence is CASSLDRGNEKLFF. The CDR3 region has the DNA TGTGCCAGCAGCTTAGACAGGGGAAATGAAAAACTGTTTTTT.